The rows below give T cell receptor beta chains drawn from one sample of a study of cytomegalovirus exposure and HLA in healthy donors. Using immunoSEQ multiplex PCR, the repertoire was profiled, and TCRdb retains in-frame clones only, with some absent. The sample gives 65,000 to 85,000 clones, less than 85% of which show up once; about 2.4% is in the top ten. The specimen sequenced was PBMCs. The source of these receptors is a woman in her forties or fifties in good health and CMV-seronegative. CDR3s include the opening cysteine and the closing phenylalanine or tryptophan. D genes are given only for firm matches.

V: TRBV27; J: TRBJ1-4; D: TRBD1; CDR3: CASRRTGANEKLFF
V: TRBV4-1; J: TRBJ1-2; D: TRBD1; CDR3: CASSQSDRGFLGDYGYTF
V: TRBV13; J: TRBJ2-3; D: TRBD2; CDR3: CASSSDSGRASDTQYF
V: TRBV19; J: TRBJ1-2; D: TRBD1; CDR3: CASSRGQGAPWGYTF
V: TRBV13; J: TRBJ1-3; D: .; CDR3: CASSLGRREYGNTIYF
V: TRBV25-1; J: TRBJ1-4; D: TRBD1; CDR3: CASSGTGGEKLFF
V: TRBV19; J: TRBJ2-1; D: .; CDR3: CASSIRAGEGNNEQFF
V: TRBV27; J: TRBJ2-3; D: .; CDR3: CASSLLGTAADTQYF
V: TRBV28; J: TRBJ1-5; D: TRBD1; CDR3: CASSPKDRGSNQPQHF
V: TRBV9; J: TRBJ2-5; D: TRBD2; CDR3: CASSVGREGPWETQYF
V: TRBV9; J: TRBJ2-3; D: TRBD2; CDR3: CASSVASGAYSTDTQYF
V: TRBV9; J: TRBJ2-7; D: TRBD2; CDR3: CASSLWEGTGEQYF
V: TRBV28; J: TRBJ2-7; D: .; CDR3: CASSPPPRGSSYEQYF
V: TRBV5-1; J: TRBJ1-1; D: .; CDR3: CASSFGGTNTEAFF
V: TRBV18; J: TRBJ2-7; D: TRBD1; CDR3: CASSPGTGGYEQYF
V: TRBV15; J: TRBJ1-5; D: .; CDR3: CATSRDRGSSQPQHF
V: TRBV10-3; J: TRBJ1-2; D: TRBD1; CDR3: CAIRSSGGEGYTF
V: TRBV4-1; J: TRBJ1-5; D: .; CDR3: CASSPFVQGRSNQPQHF
V: TRBV6-1; J: TRBJ1-4; D: .; CDR3: CASTLPAELEKLFF
V: TRBV11-1; J: TRBJ1-2; D: .; CDR3: CASSLAGGGYTF